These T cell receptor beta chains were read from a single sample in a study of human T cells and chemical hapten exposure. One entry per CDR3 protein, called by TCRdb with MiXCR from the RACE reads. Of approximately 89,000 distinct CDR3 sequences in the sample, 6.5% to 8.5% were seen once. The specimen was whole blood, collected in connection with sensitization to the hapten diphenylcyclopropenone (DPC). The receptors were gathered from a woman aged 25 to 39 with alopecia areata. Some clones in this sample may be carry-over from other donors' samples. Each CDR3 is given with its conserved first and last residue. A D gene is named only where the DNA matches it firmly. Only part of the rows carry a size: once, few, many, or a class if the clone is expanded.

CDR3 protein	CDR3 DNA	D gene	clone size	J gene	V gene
CSANPSPNTQYF	TGCAGTGCTAACCCCTCCCCCAATACGCAGTATTTT	NA	NA	TRBJ2-3	TRBV20-1
CAISYGGAGDTQYF	TGTGCCATCAGCTACGGGGGGGCTGGAGATACGCAGTATTTT	TRBD2	few	TRBJ2-3	TRBV10-3
CSVEDGTGMNTEAFF	TGCAGCGTAGAAGACGGGACAGGGATGAACACTGAAGCTTTCTTT	TRBD1	NA	TRBJ1-1	TRBV29-1
CASRDFGRIEAFF	TGTGCCAGCAGAGATTTTGGACGGATCGAGGCTTTCTTT	NA	NA	TRBJ1-1	TRBV27
CASAPRGRTEAFF	TGTGCTAGTGCCCCTCGGGGGAGGACTGAAGCTTTCTTT	NA	many	TRBJ1-1	TRBV12-5
CASSERSSYEQYF	TGTGCCAGCTCGGAAAGAAGCTCCTACGAGCAGTACTTC	NA	many	TRBJ2-7	TRBV18
CASRWDSDNSPLHF	TGTGCCAGCAGGTGGGATTCCGATAATTCACCCCTCCACTTT	NA	few	TRBJ1-6	TRBV3-1
CASSSRQGAYEQYF	TGTGCCAGCAGCTCACGACAGGGGGCATACGAGCAGTACTTC	NA	many	TRBJ2-7	TRBV21-1
CSARGGRGLNQPQHF	TGCAGTGCTAGGGGCGGCAGGGGGCTGAATCAGCCCCAGCATTTT	TRBD1	few	TRBJ1-5	TRBV20-1
CASSIQRMNTEAFF	TGTGCCAGCAGCATACAGCGGATGAACACTGAAGCTTTCTTT	NA	many	TRBJ1-1	TRBV7-2
CASSQDLGTQYF	TGTGCCAGCAGCCAAGATTTGGGGACCCAGTACTTC	NA	few	TRBJ2-5	TRBV3-1
CASSLFHAGSYGYTF	TGTGCCAGCAGTTTATTTCATGCGGGGAGCTATGGCTACACCTTC	NA	few	TRBJ1-2	TRBV28
CASSLSGLAGSTDTQYF	TGTGCCAGCAGTTTATCCGGACTAGCGGGGAGCACAGATACGCAGTATTTT	TRBD2	many	TRBJ2-3	TRBV6-6
CSVLGLAAGNEQFF	TGCAGCGTATTAGGACTAGCGGCGGGCAATGAGCAGTTCTTC	TRBD2	few	TRBJ2-1	TRBV29-1
CASSVGRPSTDTQYF	TGTGCCAGCAGCGTCGGCAGACCCAGCACAGATACGCAGTATTTT	NA	many	TRBJ2-3	TRBV9
CASSWDGTQNTEAFF	TGTGCCAGCAGTTGGGACGGGACACAGAACACTGAAGCTTTCTTT	NA	many	TRBJ1-1	TRBV6-5